Listed below are T cell receptor beta chains from one sample, sequenced in a study of T cells after posttransplantation cyclophosphamide. Produced via immunoSEQ multiplex PCR; TCRdb's table is partial and in-frame only. The data show over 700 clones, with roughly 60% seen just once and roughly two thirds held by the top ten. The sample in question was CD8+ T cells sorted from blood, obtained after allogeneic stem cell transplant with posttransplant cyclophosphamide. Receptors originate from a male patient in his fifties who received an allogeneic stem cell transplant from an unrelated donor, was CMV-positive, and had acute GVHD only. Some T cells may have originated in the graft donor. The CDR3 runs from the conserved cysteine through the conserved F or W. Each record gives: clone size, J gene, D gene, V gene, CDR3 protein, CDR3 DNA. A D gene is named only where the DNA matches it firmly. The size field is filled for only some rows; it gives once, few, many or a size class.

size: few; J: TRBJ2-7; D: NA; V: TRBV14; CDR3: CASSPSVSYEQYF; DNA: TGTGCCAGCAGCCCGTCAGTGTCCTACGAGCAGTACTTC
size: NA; J: TRBJ2-1; D: TRBD1; V: TRBV7-6; CDR3: CASSYRGRGYNEQFF; DNA: TGTGCCAGCAGCTACAGGGGTCGGGGCTACAATGAGCAGTTCTTC
size: once; J: TRBJ2-7; D: NA; V: TRBV6-1; CDR3: CASTPQGFGYEQYF; DNA: TGTGCCAGCACCCCACAGGGTTTCGGCTACGAGCAGTACTTC
size: NA; J: TRBJ2-2; D: TRBD2; V: TRBV5-1; CDR3: CASSTGLAGHTGELFF; DNA: TGCGCCAGCAGCACGGGACTAGCGGGTCACACCGGGGAGCTGTTTTTT
size: NA; J: TRBJ2-1; D: NA; V: TRBV4-1; CDR3: CASSQGAYNEQFF; DNA: TGCGCCAGCAGCCAAGGGGCTTACAATGAGCAGTTCTTC
size: NA; J: TRBJ2-3; D: NA; V: TRBV27; CDR3: CASSLLGTNAQYF; DNA: TGTGCCAGCAGTTTACTAGGCACGAACGCGCAGTATTTT
size: NA; J: TRBJ2-7; D: NA; V: TRBV5-4; CDR3: CASSQATESYEQYF; DNA: TGTGCCAGCAGCCAAGCGACGGAGAGCTACGAGCAGTACTTC
size: few; J: TRBJ1-1; D: NA; V: TRBV4-1; CDR3: CASSQGLQGNTEAFF; DNA: TGCGCCAGCAGCCAAGGCCTACAGGGAAACACTGAAGCTTTCTTT
size: NA; J: TRBJ2-1; D: NA; V: TRBV19; CDR3: CATERGTSSYNEQFF; DNA: TGTGCCACTGAAAGGGGGACAAGCTCCTACAATGAGCAGTTCTTC
size: NA; J: TRBJ2-1; D: TRBD1; V: TRBV5-8; CDR3: CARESGTGANNEQFF; DNA: TGTGCCAGAGAGTCCGGGACAGGGGCTAACAATGAGCAGTTCTTC
size: NA; J: TRBJ2-7; D: NA; V: TRBV7-9; CDR3: CASSPLGAGASYEQYF; DNA: TGTGCCAGCAGCCCGCTCGGGGCGGGGGCAAGCTACGAGCAGTACTTC
size: NA; J: TRBJ1-2; D: NA; V: TRBV25-1; CDR3: CASSVSLNYGYTF; DNA: TGTGCCAGCAGTGTTTCACTCAACTATGGCTACACCTTC
size: NA; J: TRBJ2-3; D: NA; V: TRBV10-1; CDR3: CASSSLVSTDTQYF; DNA: TGCGCCAGCAGTTCACTGGTGAGCACAGATACGCAGTATTTT
size: NA; J: TRBJ1-5; D: NA; V: TRBV2; CDR3: CASRVHGQDQPQHF; DNA: TGTGCCAGTCGGGTCCACGGTCAAGATCAGCCCCAGCATTTT
size: NA; J: TRBJ2-1; D: NA; V: TRBV7-6; CDR3: CASSLNVGRSDNEQFF; DNA: TGTGCCAGCAGCTTGAACGTTGGCAGAAGCGACAATGAGCAGTTCTTC
size: NA; J: TRBJ2-1; D: TRBD2; V: TRBV19; CDR3: CASSMSSGTYNEQFF; DNA: TGTGCCAGTAGTATGAGTAGCGGGACATACAATGAGCAGTTCTTC
size: NA; J: TRBJ1-4; D: TRBD1; V: TRBV7-9; CDR3: CASSYRGRANEKLFF; DNA: TGTGCCAGCAGCTACAGGGGGAGAGCTAATGAAAAACTGTTTTTT
size: NA; J: TRBJ2-1; D: NA; V: TRBV6-5; CDR3: CASSYSTINEQFF; DNA: TGTGCCAGCAGTTACTCGACAATAAATGAGCAGTTCTTC
size: NA; J: TRBJ1-2; D: TRBD1; V: TRBV14; CDR3: CASSQVYGTDYGYTF; DNA: TGTGCCAGCAGCCAAGTGTACGGGACAGACTATGGCTACACCTTC
size: few; J: TRBJ2-7; D: TRBD2; V: TRBV2; CDR3: CASSELLAATYEQYF; DNA: TGTGCCAGCAGTGAATTACTAGCGGCTACCTACGAGCAGTACTTC
size: NA; J: TRBJ2-1; D: TRBD2; V: TRBV4-3; CDR3: CASSQQSSGGAIWNEQFF; DNA: TGCGCCAGCAGCCAGCAGTCTAGCGGGGGCGCCATTTGGAATGAGCAGTTCTTC
size: NA; J: TRBJ2-4; D: NA; V: TRBV28; CDR3: CASSLEGDEKNIQYF; DNA: TGTGCCAGCAGTTTAGAGGGGGACGAGAAAAACATTCAGTACTTC
size: NA; J: TRBJ1-2; D: TRBD1; V: TRBV7-9; CDR3: CASSLEWDSSGGYTF; DNA: TGTGCCAGCAGCTTAGAGTGGGACAGCTCAGGCGGCTACACCTTC
size: NA; J: TRBJ2-2; D: TRBD2; V: TRBV7-8; CDR3: CASSSGLAGAGELFF; DNA: TGTGCCAGCAGCTCCGGACTAGCGGGAGCCGGGGAGCTGTTTTTT
size: NA; J: TRBJ1-2; D: TRBD1; V: TRBV2; CDR3: CASSERTGGFYGYTF; DNA: TGTGCCAGCAGTGAGCGGACAGGGGGGTTCTATGGCTACACCTTC
size: NA; J: TRBJ2-1; D: NA; V: TRBV11-3; CDR3: CASSLVENEQFF; DNA: TGTGCCAGCAGCTTAGTGGAGAATGAGCAGTTCTTC
size: once; J: TRBJ2-7; D: TRBD1; V: TRBV11-2; CDR3: CASSRPQNGTGAQQYF; DNA: TGTGCCAGCAGCCGACCTCAAAATGGGACAGGGGCCCAGCAGTACTTC
size: few; J: TRBJ2-7; D: NA; V: TRBV5-8; CDR3: CASSQAEGRYEQYF; DNA: TGCGCCAGCAGCCAAGCCGAGGGGAGGTACGAGCAGTACTTC
size: NA; J: TRBJ2-7; D: TRBD1; V: TRBV18; CDR3: CASSPKPGQVDERYF; DNA: TGTGCCAGCTCACCGAAACCGGGACAGGTCGACGAGCGGTACTTC
size: NA; J: TRBJ2-1; D: NA; V: TRBV5-6; CDR3: CASSLGGASYNEQFF; DNA: TGTGCCAGCAGCTTGGGTGGGGCCTCCTACAATGAGCAGTTCTTC
size: NA; J: TRBJ2-1; D: TRBD1; V: TRBV11-1; CDR3: CASSLAWTGEYNEQFF; DNA: TGTGCCAGCAGCTTAGCTTGGACAGGGGAATACAATGAGCAGTTCTTC
size: NA; J: TRBJ2-2; D: NA; V: TRBV7-8; CDR3: CASSFTGTYTGELFF; DNA: TGTGCCAGCAGCTTTACCGGGACTTACACCGGGGAGCTGTTTTTT
size: once; J: TRBJ2-3; D: TRBD2; V: TRBV5-1; CDR3: CASSLSSGSTDTQYF; DNA: TGCGCCAGCAGCTTATCTAGCGGGAGCACAGATACGCAGTATTTT
size: NA; J: TRBJ1-1; D: NA; V: TRBV14; CDR3: CASSQWIGPGTEAFF; DNA: TGTGCCAGCAGCCAATGGATCGGGCCGGGGACTGAAGCTTTCTTT
size: NA; J: TRBJ1-5; D: NA; V: TRBV16; CDR3: CASSQSPNSNQPQHF; DNA: TGTGCCAGCAGCCAATCTCCCAATAGCAATCAGCCCCAGCATTTT
size: NA; J: TRBJ1-3; D: NA; V: TRBV11-2; CDR3: CASSTGLNSGNTIYF; DNA: TGTGCCAGCAGCACGGGACTGAACTCTGGAAACACCATATATTTT
size: NA; J: TRBJ1-1; D: NA; V: TRBV7-9; CDR3: CASSDGHTNTEAFF; DNA: TGTGCCAGCAGCGACGGACATACGAACACTGAAGCTTTCTTT
size: once; J: TRBJ1-4; D: NA; V: TRBV7-8; CDR3: CASRRDSRANEKLFF; DNA: TGTGCCAGCAGACGCGACAGCAGAGCTAATGAAAAACTGTTTTTT
size: NA; J: TRBJ1-2; D: NA; V: TRBV14; CDR3: CASRATGSYGYTF; DNA: TGTGCCAGCAGGGCCACAGGGAGCTATGGCTACACCTTC
size: NA; J: TRBJ2-2; D: TRBD1; V: TRBV9; CDR3: CASEDRDRANTGELFF; DNA: TGTGCCAGCGAAGACCGGGACAGAGCGAACACCGGGGAGCTGTTTTTT
size: NA; J: TRBJ2-7; D: TRBD1; V: TRBV2; CDR3: CASTYAGTASYEQYF; DNA: TGTGCCAGCACCTACGCCGGGACAGCCTCCTACGAGCAGTACTTC
size: NA; J: TRBJ2-1; D: TRBD2; V: TRBV7-6; CDR3: CASSPPLGGSGRFDEQFF; DNA: TGTGCCAGCAGCCCCCCGTTGGGTGGTAGCGGGAGGTTCGATGAGCAGTTCTTC
size: NA; J: TRBJ2-1; D: TRBD2; V: TRBV7-9; CDR3: CASSLDVAGGYNEQFF; DNA: TGTGCCAGCAGCTTAGACGTAGCGGGAGGGTACAATGAGCAGTTCTTC
size: NA; J: TRBJ1-4; D: TRBD1; V: TRBV28; CDR3: CASSATGTDNEKLFF; DNA: TGTGCCAGCAGTGCTACCGGGACAGATAATGAAAAACTGTTTTTT
size: NA; J: TRBJ2-1; D: NA; V: TRBV7-6; CDR3: CASSLGNRVPTYNEQFF; DNA: TGTGCCAGCAGCTTAGGCAACAGGGTCCCTACCTACAATGAGCAGTTCTTC
size: NA; J: TRBJ1-1; D: NA; V: TRBV6-4; CDR3: CASSLNMDTEAFF; DNA: TGTGCCAGCAGTCTTAACATGGACACTGAAGCTTTCTTT
size: NA; J: TRBJ2-7; D: TRBD2; V: TRBV5-1; CDR3: CASSVIGAGGTYEQYF; DNA: TGCGCCAGCAGCGTGATAGGAGCGGGAGGCACCTACGAGCAGTACTTC
size: NA; J: TRBJ2-3; D: NA; V: TRBV27; CDR3: CASTHSPRRRGTDTQYF; DNA: TGTGCCAGCACCCACTCGCCCCGGCGGCGGGGCACAGATACGCAGTATTTT
size: NA; J: TRBJ2-7; D: NA; V: TRBV6-6; CDR3: CASMRFAYEQYF; DNA: TGTGCCAGCATGCGTTTCGCCTACGAGCAGTACTTC
size: NA; J: TRBJ2-7; D: TRBD2; V: TRBV6-5; CDR3: CASSYKRGYEQYF; DNA: TGTGCCAGCAGTTACAAGCGGGGGTACGAGCAGTACTTC
size: NA; J: TRBJ2-3; D: TRBD2; V: TRBV9; CDR3: CASSPRGGTDTQYF; DNA: TGTGCCAGCAGCCCCCGGGGGGGGACAGATACGCAGTATTTT
size: NA; J: TRBJ2-2; D: NA; V: TRBV18; CDR3: CASSPTDDSTGELFF; DNA: TGTGCCAGCTCACCAACCGACGACAGCACCGGGGAGCTGTTTTTT
size: few; J: TRBJ2-1; D: TRBD2; V: TRBV9; CDR3: CASSVALAGGLADEQFF; DNA: TGTGCCAGCAGCGTAGCACTAGCGGGGGGGCTGGCGGATGAGCAGTTCTTC
size: NA; J: TRBJ2-7; D: TRBD1; V: TRBV7-8; CDR3: CASSSPRGRNEQYF; DNA: TGTGCCAGCAGCTCCCCCAGGGGGCGCAACGAGCAGTACTTC
size: NA; J: TRBJ1-5; D: TRBD1; V: TRBV5-1; CDR3: CASGTGNKNQPQHF; DNA: TGCGCCAGTGGGACAGGGAACAAAAATCAGCCCCAGCATTTT
size: NA; J: TRBJ1-4; D: TRBD1; V: TRBV28; CDR3: CASSFVTGARRGEKLFF; DNA: TGTGCCAGCAGTTTCGTGACAGGGGCCCGCCGGGGGGAAAAACTGTTTTTT